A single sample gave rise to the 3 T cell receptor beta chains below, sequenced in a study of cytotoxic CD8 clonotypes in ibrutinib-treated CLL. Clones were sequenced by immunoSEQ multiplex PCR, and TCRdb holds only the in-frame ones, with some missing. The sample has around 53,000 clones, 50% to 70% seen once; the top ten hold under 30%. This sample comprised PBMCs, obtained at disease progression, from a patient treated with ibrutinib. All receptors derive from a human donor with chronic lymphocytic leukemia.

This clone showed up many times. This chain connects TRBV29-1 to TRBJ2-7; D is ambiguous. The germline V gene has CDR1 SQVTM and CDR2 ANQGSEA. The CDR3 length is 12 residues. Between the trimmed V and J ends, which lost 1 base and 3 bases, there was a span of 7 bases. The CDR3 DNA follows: TGCAGCGTTGAAGGAACTAACTACGAGCAGTACTTC. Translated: CSVEGTNYEQYF.

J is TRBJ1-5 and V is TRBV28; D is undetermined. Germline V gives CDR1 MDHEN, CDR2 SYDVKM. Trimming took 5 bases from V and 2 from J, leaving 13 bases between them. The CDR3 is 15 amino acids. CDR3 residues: CASSPLFGGNQPQHF. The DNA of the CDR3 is TGTGCCAGCAGTCCTCTCTTCGGAGGCAATCAGCCCCAGCATTTT.

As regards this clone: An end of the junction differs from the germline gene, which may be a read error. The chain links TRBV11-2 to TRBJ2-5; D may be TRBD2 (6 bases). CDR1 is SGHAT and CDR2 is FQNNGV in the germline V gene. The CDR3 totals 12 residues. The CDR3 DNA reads TGTGCCAGCAGCTTCGGGGGAGAGACACAGTACTTC. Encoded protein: CASSFGGETQYF. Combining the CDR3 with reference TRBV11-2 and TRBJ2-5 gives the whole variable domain EAGVAQSPRYKIIEKRQSVAFWCNPISGHATLYWYQQILGQGPKLLIQFQNNGVVDDSQLPKDRFSAERLKGVDSTLKIQPAKLEDSAVYLCASSFGGETQYFGPGTRLLVL.